One sample yielded the 13 T cell receptor beta chains listed below, sequenced in a study of blood T cell repertoires in COVID-19. The table came from immunoSEQ multiplex PCR; TCRdb's copy has only in-frame clones and leaves some out. The sample holds approximately 360,000 clones, 88% seen once. The sequenced sample consisted of PBMCs or T cells enriched from blood (not recorded which). The receptors here all came from a woman in her 30s with acute COVID-19.

The rearrangement joins TRBV7-6 to TRBJ2-5, with 11 bases identical to TRBD2. The CDR3 runs to 15 residues. V shed 5 bases, J shed 5 bases, and the junction held 7 bases outside the gene matches. CDR1 is SGHVS, CDR2 FNYEAQ, per germline. This CDR3 is CASSPQLAGVETQYF. The DNA for the CDR3 is TGTGCCAGCAGCCCCCAACTAGCGGGGGTTGAGACCCAGTACTTC.

This clone was recorded once. V usage is TRBV10-3 and J usage is TRBJ2-7, with 7 bases matching TRBD1. Germline CDR1 reads ENHRY; CDR2 reads SYGVKD. The ends lost 6 bases at V and 2 bases at J; junction bases unmatched: 7. The CDR3 consists of 14 residues. The CDR3 region has the DNA TGTGCCATCAGACGGGACAGAGAGCCCTACGAGCAGTACTTC. Its translation: CAIRRDREPYEQYF.

V is TRBV6-6 and J is TRBJ2-7; the D gene is possibly TRBD1 (6 bases). CDR3 size: 14 residues. V was trimmed by 4 bases and J by 5 bases, leaving 15 bases between them. Germline-derived CDR1 and CDR2 are MNHNY and SVGAGI (reference sequence). The CDR3 DNA sequence: TGTGCCAGCAGTTCGACAGGTGGCCCCGACGAGCAGTACTTC. The encoded protein is CASSSTGGPDEQYF.

The genes are TRBV7-2 and TRBJ2-7, with D possibly TRBD2 on 6 matching bases. V was trimmed by 3 bases and J by 5 bases, leaving 17 bases between them. CDR1 is SGHTA and CDR2 is FQGNSA in the germline V gene. The CDR3 totals 15 residues. CDR3 sequence reads: CASSLRGAGQNEQYF. The CDR3 DNA follows: TGTGCCAGCAGCTTGCGGGGAGCAGGGCAGAACGAGCAGTACTTC.

The V gene is TRBV18, the J gene TRBJ1-1, with TRBD1 as a possible D gene (6 bases). Germline CDR1 reads KGHSH; CDR2 reads LQKENI. The CDR3 loop spans 14 amino acids. Deletions cut 6 bases from V and 0 bases from J, with 11 bases between. The CDR3 sequence: CASSHRDLNTEAFF. As DNA, the CDR3 is TGTGCCAGCTCGCACAGGGACCTGAACACTGAAGCTTTCTTT.

This clone was counted only a few times. In DNA, the CDR3 is TGTGCCAGCAGCCTCCACCGGGACAGTCTCGAAAAACTGTTTTTT. Residues: CASSLHRDSLEKLFF. The J gene is TRBJ1-4, the V gene TRBV7-2; 7 nucleotides match TRBD1. V was pared by 5 bases and J by 8 bases, with 11 bases of the junction left unmatched. The CDR3 is made up of 15 amino acids. Germline CDR1 reads SGHTA; CDR2 reads FQGNSA.

V gene TRBV7-9 combines with J gene TRBJ1-4; 8 bases agree with TRBD1. CDR3 size: 16 residues. CDR1 is SEHNR, CDR2 FQNEAQ, per germline (reference sequence). Trimming at V came to 5 bases and at J to 5 bases, leaving 10 bases not matched to a gene. CDR3 loop: CASSQGQGKQNEKLFF. The CDR3 nucleotides read TGTGCCAGCAGCCAAGGACAGGGTAAACAGAATGAAAAACTGTTTTTT. Full variable domain (outside the CDR3, taken from reference TRBV7-9 and TRBJ1-4): DTGVSQNPRHKITKRGQNVTFRCDPISEHNRLYWYRQTLGQGPEFLTYFQNEAQLEKSRLLSDRFSAERPKGSFSTLEIQRTEQGDSAMYLCASSQGQGKQNEKLFFGSGTQLSVL.

The gene calls are TRBV6-1 and TRBJ2-1, with a tentative D call TRBD2 (7 bases). Trimming took off 1 base at V and 8 bases at J, with 18 bases between the two ends. The CDR3 totals 16 residues. From germline, CDR1 is MNHNS and CDR2 SASEGT. CDR3 nucleotides: TGTGCCAGCAGTGAAGAATTATCTCCGGGGGGCCATGAGCAGTTCTTC. It translates to CASSEELSPGGHEQFF.

This clone is a singleton in its sample. The chain carries TRBV30 and TRBJ1-5; no clear D gene. The ends were cut back, 1 base at V and 9 bases at J, with 16 bases in the middle. From germline, CDR1 is GTSNPN and CDR2 SVGIG (reference sequence). CDR3 size: 14 residues. The CDR3 sequence: CAWSGGTRTAPQHF. The CDR3 bases are TGTGCCTGGAGTGGAGGAACTAGGACGGCGCCCCAGCATTTT.

J is TRBJ2-1 and V is TRBV5-1; 9 nucleotides match TRBD2. The V and J ends lost 5 bases and 1 base, in that order; junction bases with no gene match: 7. Germline CDR1 SGHRS, CDR2 YFSETQ. The CDR3 sequence is 16 residues long. As DNA, the CDR3 is TGCGCCAGCAGTTACATAGCGGGGGCGTCCTACAATGAGCAGTTCTTC. Translation: CASSYIAGASYNEQFF.

The chain uses TRBV19 and TRBJ1-4, with D possibly matching TRBD1 (5 bases). The CDR3 runs 15 residues. Trimming shortened V by 5 bases and J by 3 bases, and 13 bases separated the two germline ends. Germline lookup yields CDR1 LNHDA and CDR2 SQIVND (reference sequence). CDR3 coding DNA: TGTGCCAGTAGTTTCCAGGGCTTCGCTAATGAAAAACTGTTTTTT. Its protein product is CASSFQGFANEKLFF.

This chain links TRBV7-9 with TRBJ1-2, with a tentative D call TRBD1 (5 bases). Trimming removed 6 bases at V and 6 bases at J, with 26 bases between. The CDR3 length is 17 residues. In germline, CDR1 is SEHNR, CDR2 FQNEAQ (reference sequence). Here the CDR3 DNA reads TGTGCCAGCAGTGCACTCGGGGGATCGGGACCGGGGGATGGCTACACCTTC. This codes for CASSALGGSGPGDGYTF.

The chain combines TRBV2 with TRBJ2-7; 8 positions match TRBD2. This CDR3 contains 18 residues. Unmatched junction bases numbered 16, after V lost 3 bases and J lost 3 bases. Germline V CDR1 and CDR2: SNHLY, FYNNEI. CDR3 DNA: TGTGCCAGCAGTGATGATGGGACTAGACCTGGGAGCCGCTACGAGCAGTACTTC. Its protein is CASSDDGTRPGSRYEQYF.